Below are 22 T cell receptor beta chains sequenced from a single sample in a study of response to subunit inactivated influenza vaccine. TCRdb ran MiXCR on the RT-PCR reads and lists one entry per CDR3 protein. This sample has hundreds of thousands of distinct CDR3 sequences, with around 16% found just once. This specimen consisted of PBMCs from blood, obtained about 13 days after vaccination. All receptors derive from a man in his fifties who received an inactivated influenza vaccine.

This chain connects TRBV27 to TRBJ2-2, with 14 bases that match TRBD2. J was trimmed by 5 bases and V by 4 bases; bases with no gene match: 12. This CDR3 comprises 19 residues. Germline-derived CDR1 and CDR2 are MNHEY and SMNVEV (reference sequence). The CDR3 sequence is CASSSSGTSGSLATGELFF. CDR3 nucleotide sequence: TGTGCCAGCAGTTCCTCCGGGACTAGCGGGAGTCTTGCAACCGGGGAGCTGTTTTTT.

This clonotype was detected only a few times. This chain links TRBV10-1 with TRBJ2-6, with D possibly called TRBD1 or TRBD2 (5 bases each). The germline CDR1 and CDR2 sequences are WNHNN and SYGVQD (reference sequence). The CDR3 spans 16 residues. The V and J ends lost 3 bases and 0 bases respectively, with 9 bases between them. CDR3 sequence reads: CASSEKGPSGANVLTF. DNA of the CDR3: TGCGCCAGCAGTGAAAAGGGACCCTCTGGGGCCAACGTCCTGACTTTC.

The sample holds a few counts of this clonotype. V gene TRBV7-2 combines with J gene TRBJ2-3, with D perhaps matching TRBD2 (6 bases). Germline CDR1 and CDR2: SGHTA and FQGNSA. Between the trimmed V and J ends, which lost 1 base and 5 bases, there was a span of 10 bases. CDR3 size: 14 residues. For the CDR3, the DNA is TGTGCCAGCAGCTTAGAACTAGCAGGAGATACGCAGTATTTT. Its translation: CASSLELAGDTQYF.

The chain employs TRBV28 and TRBJ1-1, with D tentatively TRBD1 (6 bases). The CDR3 spans 15 residues. The germline V gene encodes CDR1 MDHEN and CDR2 SYDVKM. V was clipped by 5 bases and J by 3 bases, with 16 bases between them. The CDR3 DNA follows: TGTGCCAGCAGTCCTCCTAGGGGGTGGGACACTGAAGCTTTCTTT. Its translation is CASSPPRGWDTEAFF.

The sample holds a few counts of this clonotype. J is TRBJ2-1 and V is TRBV7-2; D is perhaps TRBD2 (7 bases). CDR3 length: 17 amino acids. V shed 8 bases and J shed 4 bases, with 24 bases lying between them. The germline V gene encodes CDR1 SGHTA and CDR2 FQGNSA. CDR3 residues: CASSVSGGNRKYNEQFF. The DNA for the CDR3 is TGTGCCAGCTCCGTTTCGGGGGGCAACCGAAAGTACAATGAGCAGTTCTTC.

The chain is built from TRBV14 and TRBJ2-1, with D unclear. The CDR3 has 13 residues. V dropped 4 bases and J dropped 7 bases, with 11 bases sitting between them. The germline gives CDR1 SGHDN, CDR2 FVKESK. In nucleotides, the CDR3 is TGTGCCAGCAGCCCGAGCCTTGTAAATGAGCAGTTCTTC. It codes for CASSPSLVNEQFF.

This clonotype turned up a few times. The chain has TRBV12-3 or TRBV12-4 and TRBJ2-5; possibly TRBD2 for D (6 bases). V was trimmed by 2 bases and J by 4 bases, leaving 11 bases between them. This CDR3 region has 14 residues. CDR3 amino acids: CASSLRRGLETQYF. The CDR3 DNA follows: TGTGCCAGCAGTTTACGGCGGGGCCTAGAGACCCAGTACTTC.

A few counts support this clonotype. CDR3 coding DNA: TGTGCCAGCAGTAGCCGGGACAGAGGACCCTATGGCTACACCTTC. Translated, it gives CASSSRDRGPYGYTF. The chain combines TRBV28 with TRBJ1-2, with 7 bases identical to TRBD1. V shed 5 bases and J 4 bases; nucleotides not matched to a gene: 10. Per the germline V gene, CDR1 is MDHEN and CDR2 is SYDVKM. The CDR3 consists of 15 residues.

This clonotype was counted at least ten times. The chain links TRBV24-1 to TRBJ1-5; D is uncertain. V lost 0 bases and J 6 bases, leaving 5 bases between the germline ends. In germline, CDR1 is KGHDR, CDR2 SFDVKD. CDR3 size: 13 residues. The CDR3 DNA follows: TGTGCCACCAGTGATTTGCTGGGTCAGCCCCAGCATTTT. It codes for CATSDLLGQPQHF.

The chain is built from TRBV4-3 and TRBJ2-3, with unresolved D. CDR3 length equals 16 residues. The germline V and J ends were trimmed by 1 base and 0 bases, with 11 bases remaining between them. The germline V gene has CDR1 LGHNA and CDR2 YSLEER. CDR3 in amino acids: CASSQGQGLSTDTQYF. In nucleotides, the CDR3 is TGCGCCAGCAGCCAAGGTCAAGGATTAAGCACAGATACGCAGTATTTT.

J is TRBJ1-5 and V is TRBV5-1; no clear D. V was clipped by 4 bases and J by 3 bases, with 11 bases between them. The V gene's germline CDR1 is SGHRS and CDR2 YFSETQ. This CDR3 is built from 14 residues. The chain's CDR3 is CASSPGFNNQPQHF. CDR3 nucleotides: TGCGCCAGCAGCCCCGGTTTTAACAATCAGCCCCAGCATTTT.

This clonotype was detected only a few times. This chain uses TRBV5-4 with TRBJ2-3; D call uncertain. This CDR3 spans 15 amino acids. V lost 0 bases, J lost 7 bases, and 15 bases lay in between. Germline V gene lookup returns CDR1 SGHNT and CDR2 YYREEE (reference sequence). CDR3 DNA: TGTGCCAGCAGCTTGGATGGGGTAAACAAGCATACGCAGTATTTT. Translating gives CASSLDGVNKHTQYF.

The rearrangement links TRBV4-3 to TRBJ2-2; TRBD1 matches at 7 bases. Germline CDR1 and CDR2: LGHNA and YSLEER. The CDR3 totals 15 residues. V trimming: 7 bases; J trimming: 0 bases; junction bases outside the gene matches: 5. The CDR3 DNA reads as TGCGCCAGCACCAAGACAGGGACGAACACCGGGGAGCTGTTTTTT. This codes for CASTKTGTNTGELFF.

Ten or more counts support this clonotype. V and J are TRBV5-1 and TRBJ2-1; D unresolved. Looked up from germline, CDR1 is SGHRS and CDR2 is YFSETQ. The CDR3 loop spans 16 amino acids. V lost 2 bases, J lost 6 bases, and 18 bases lay in between. DNA for the CDR3: TGCGCCAGCAGCTTTCTTCTGATGGGTTACTCCAATGAGCAGTTCTTC. Protein product: CASSFLLMGYSNEQFF.

V gene TRBV7-2 combines with J gene TRBJ2-7; D perhaps matches TRBD1 (6 bases). The germline V gene encodes CDR1 SGHTA and CDR2 FQGNSA. The length of the CDR3 is 12 residues. The V end lost 5 bases, the J end lost 4 bases, and 9 bases lay between the germline ends. The CDR3, as DNA: TGTGCCAGCAGCAGACAGGAATACGAGCAGTACTTC. Protein sequence: CASSRQEYEQYF.

This clonotype was seen a few times. The genes are TRBV20-1 and TRBJ2-7; D gene ambiguous. Germline V gene lookup returns CDR1 DFQATT and CDR2 SNEGSKA (reference sequence). V lost 4 bases, J lost 2 bases, and 15 bases lay in between. The CDR3 totals 14 residues. The DNA of the CDR3 is TGCAGTGCTATGAGTTGGGAAGAAACCTACGAGCAGTACTTC. Translated, it gives CSAMSWEETYEQYF.

The sample holds many counts of this clonotype. The chain combines TRBV7-2 with TRBJ1-6; 8 nucleotides line up with TRBD1. CDR1 and CDR2 (germline): SGHTA, FQGNSA. The J segment lost 16 bases and the V segment lost 0 bases, leaving 5 bases of the junction unmatched. The CDR3 covers 13 residues. For the CDR3, the DNA is TGTGCCAGCAGCTTAGCGGGGACAGGAAGGCTCCACTTT. Translated: CASSLAGTGRLHF.

This clonotype came up once. The chain links TRBV7-7 to TRBJ2-3; D is possibly TRBD2 (5 bases). Germline V gene lookup returns CDR1 SSHAT and CDR2 FNYEAQ (reference sequence). The CDR3 is 13 amino acids. CDR3 nucleotides: TGTGCTAGCGCACGTGCCGGGGCAGATACGCAGTATTTT. Its translation: CASARAGADTQYF.

The sample holds many counts of this clonotype. The CDR3 DNA reads as TGCAGTGCTCGCTGGGGACAGGACCCTGAAGCTTTCTTT. Translation: CSARWGQDPEAFF. V gene TRBV20-1 combines with J gene TRBJ1-1; 8 bases line up with TRBD1. CDR3 length: 13 amino acids. Trimming cost V 5 bases and J 6 bases; bases outside gene matches: 8. Germline loops: CDR1 DFQATT, CDR2 SNEGSKA (reference sequence).

This chain connects TRBV12-3 or TRBV12-4 to TRBJ1-5; TRBD1 matches at 9 bases. The CDR3 length is 14 residues. With V trimmed by 6 bases and J by 9 bases, 9 bases remained unmatched. The CDR3 loop is CASRWGQGEGPQHF. DNA of the CDR3: TGTGCCAGCAGGTGGGGACAGGGAGAGGGGCCCCAGCATTTT.

The chain links TRBV14 to TRBJ2-3; 10 bases fit TRBD2. Per the germline V gene, CDR1 is SGHDN and CDR2 is FVKESK. With 0 bases clipped from V and 0 bases from J, the junction kept 6 bases outside the gene matches. The CDR3 loop spans 18 amino acids. The CDR3 bases are TGTGCCAGCAGCCAAGATACCCTAGCGGGAGTTAGCACAGATACGCAGTATTTT. Amino acid sequence: CASSQDTLAGVSTDTQYF.

The chain has TRBV9 and TRBJ2-5; D not certain. V was clipped by 3 bases and J by 0 bases, with 9 bases between them. This CDR3 spans 14 amino acids. Germline CDR1 SGDLS, CDR2 YYNGEE. CDR3 amino acids: CASSATTYQETQYF. The CDR3 nucleotides read TGTGCCAGCAGCGCAACAACGTACCAAGAGACCCAGTACTTC.